This entry features one T cell receptor beta chain sequence. What it binds is not known. PCR employed 60 Vbeta and 13 Jbeta primers. Profiled with immunoSEQ multiplex PCR; TCRdb holds only in-frame clones, not every one. Among over 150,000 clones listed, around 80% were seen once. V was clipped by 0 bases and J by 5 bases, with 10 bases between them. The CDR3 covers 14 residues. CDR1 MGHRA and CDR2 YSYEKL come from the germline V gene. The entry originates in a study of cytomegalovirus exposure and HLA in healthy donors. About the research overall: When fewer than 400 donors were genotyped, about 80% of them were found to fall in the Caucasian-associated ancestry cluster. The study, taken as a whole, reports: Presence/absence analysis assumed near-uniform sequencing depth across donors. The dataset shows that most TCR sequences were rare, while some public TCRs occurred in many donors. A later analysis linked a missense variant in DCLRE1C to the trimming of TCR beta V and J genes.

This rearrangement joins TRBV4-1 to TRBJ2-5, with D perhaps TRBD2 (5 bases). Sequencing was performed on PBMCs. This TCR was sampled from a male donor in good health and CMV-seropositive. DNA for the CDR3: TGCGCCAGCAGCCAAGACCAGGAGGACGAGACCCAGTACTTC. Its protein product is CASSQDQEDETQYF.